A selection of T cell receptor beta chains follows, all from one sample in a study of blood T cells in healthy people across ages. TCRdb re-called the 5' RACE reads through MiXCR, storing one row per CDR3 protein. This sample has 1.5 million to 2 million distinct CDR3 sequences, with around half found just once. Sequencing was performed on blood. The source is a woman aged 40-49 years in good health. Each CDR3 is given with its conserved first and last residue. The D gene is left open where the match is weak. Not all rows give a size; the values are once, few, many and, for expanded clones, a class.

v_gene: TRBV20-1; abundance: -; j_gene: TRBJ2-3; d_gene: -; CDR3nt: TGCAGTGCTAAGCGTCACGCGGAAACAGATACGCAGTATTTT; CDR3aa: CSAKRHAETDTQYF
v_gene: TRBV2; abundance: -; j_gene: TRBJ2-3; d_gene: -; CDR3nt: TGTGCCAGCAGAGACCAGACTAGTGGCGCGCAGTATTTT; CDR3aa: CASRDQTSGAQYF
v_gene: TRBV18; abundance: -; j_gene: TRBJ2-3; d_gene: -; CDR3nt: TGTGCCAGCTCACCACGGCTGGGCACTAGCACAGATACGCAGTATTTT; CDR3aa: CASSPRLGTSTDTQYF
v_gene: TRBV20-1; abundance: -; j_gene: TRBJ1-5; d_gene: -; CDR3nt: TGCAGTGCTATCCCCGATAGCAATCAGCCCCAGCATTTT; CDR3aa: CSAIPDSNQPQHF
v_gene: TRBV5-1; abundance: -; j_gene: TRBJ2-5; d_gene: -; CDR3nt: TGCGCCAGCAGCTTCGGTGATTACCAAGAGACCCAGTACTTC; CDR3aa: CASSFGDYQETQYF
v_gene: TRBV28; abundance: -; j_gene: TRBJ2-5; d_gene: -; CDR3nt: TGTGCCAGCAATGCAGGGGGGGAGACCCAGTACTTC; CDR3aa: CASNAGGETQYF
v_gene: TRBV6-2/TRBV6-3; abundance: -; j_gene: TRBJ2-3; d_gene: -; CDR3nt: TGTGCCAGCAACCCTGGCGGGACGGGTACGCAGTATTTT; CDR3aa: CASNPGGTGTQYF
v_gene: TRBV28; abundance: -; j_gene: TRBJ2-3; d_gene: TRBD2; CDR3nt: TGTGCCAGCAGTTTGACTGGACTAGAGGCAGATACGCAGTATTTT; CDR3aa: CASSLTGLEADTQYF
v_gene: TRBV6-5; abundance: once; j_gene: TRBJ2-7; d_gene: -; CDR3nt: TGTGCCAGCAGTTACTCGAGTAAGGGGGGGTCCCTCTACGAGCAGTACTTC; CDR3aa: CASSYSSKGGSLYEQYF
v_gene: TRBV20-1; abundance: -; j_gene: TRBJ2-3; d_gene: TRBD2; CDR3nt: TGCAGTGCTACCGTAGCGGGGAACACGGATACGCAGTATTTT; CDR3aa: CSATVAGNTDTQYF
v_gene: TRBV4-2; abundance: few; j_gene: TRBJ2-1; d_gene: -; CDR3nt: TGTGCCAGCAGCCAAGTAGGGGGGACTGAGCAGTTCTTC; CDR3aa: CASSQVGGTEQFF
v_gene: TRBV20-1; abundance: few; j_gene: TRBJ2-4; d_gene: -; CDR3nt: TGCAGTGCGTCCCGGACCCGACTTATAGCCAAAAACATTCAGTACTTC; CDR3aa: CSASRTRLIAKNIQYF